The rows below give T cell receptor beta chains drawn from one sample of a study of cytomegalovirus exposure and HLA in healthy donors. Only in-frame clones appear in the TCRdb table, and some are missing; sequencing was by immunoSEQ multiplex PCR. This sample has approximately 110,000 clones, with roughly 68% found just once. Material for sequencing was PBMCs. Every receptor here comes from a woman aged 45-60 years in good health and CMV-seropositive. Each CDR3 is given with its conserved first and last residue. The order of the fields is J gene, V gene, CDR3 protein.

>TRBJ2-2|TRBV6-5
CASSWGLAGTGELFF
>TRBJ2-2|TRBV6-4
CASSPGYTGELFF
>TRBJ2-1|TRBV5-1
CASSLFGDRDYNEQFF
>TRBJ2-7|TRBV25-1
CASRGNSYEQYF
>TRBJ1-3|TRBV14
CASSLQGARGNTIYF
>TRBJ1-2|TRBV2
CASNHGQGGNYGYTF
>TRBJ1-1|TRBV2
CASKEGRMDTEAFF
>TRBJ1-5|TRBV5-6
CASSLGSDQPQHF
>TRBJ2-1|TRBV7-2
CASSEGQGRWIRQFF
>TRBJ2-1|TRBV5-1
CASSLTSGGQDEQFF
>TRBJ2-2|TRBV7-2
CASSPSGNRGTGELFF
>TRBJ2-7|TRBV25-1
CASSTGDEQYF
>TRBJ2-1|TRBV28
CASSPVLTGGNEQFF
>TRBJ1-2|TRBV11-1
CASSLAGGNYGYTF
>TRBJ1-5|TRBV6-5
CASNPGGYQPQHF
>TRBJ1-3|TRBV13
CASSIVTGAPGNTIYF
>TRBJ1-6|TRBV6-1
CASRGQSNSPLHF
>TRBJ2-5|TRBV5-8
CASSSGTGSRETQYF
>TRBJ1-3|TRBV15
CATSTGANTIYF